This T cell receptor beta chain was retrieved from a study of blood T cell repertoires in COVID-19. CDR3 length: 13 residues. Germline V CDR1 and CDR2: SGHRS, YFSETQ. The V gene lost 2 bases and the J gene lost 1 base, with 5 bases spanning the gap. Libraries were prepared by immunoSEQ multiplex PCR; TCRdb keeps only in-frame clonotypes and omits some of them. The repertoire includes roughly 500,000 clones, roughly 88% of them detected once, and roughly 1.9% sits in the top ten. V and J are TRBV5-1 and TRBJ2-3, with D maybe TRBD1 (5 bases). The receptor's source is a woman between 40 and 55 years old who had recovered from COVID-19. The sequenced material came from PBMCs or T cells enriched from blood (not recorded which). The CDR3 nucleotides read TGCGCCAGCAGCTTCAGGGGCACAGATACGCAGTATTTT. Protein sequence: CASSFRGTDTQYF.